Listed here are 12 T cell receptor beta chains from one sample, sequenced in a study of cytomegalovirus exposure and HLA in healthy donors. PCR involved 60 Vbeta and 13 Jbeta primers. Using immunoSEQ multiplex PCR, the repertoire was profiled, and TCRdb retains in-frame clones only, with some absent. The table includes 100,000 to 150,000 clones, around 81% detected once. Sequencing was done on a sample of PBMCs. Receptors originate from a man between 18 and 29 years old in good health and CMV-seronegative.

The chain links TRBV25-1 to TRBJ2-7, with D perhaps matching TRBD1 (7 bases). The CDR3 is made up of 14 amino acids. V shed 8 bases and J shed 2 bases, with 16 bases lying between them. Per germline, CDR1 MGHDK and CDR2 SYGVNS. Written as DNA, the CDR3 is TGTGCCAGCTCTCAGGGGGGTGGAACCTACGAGCAGTACTTC. It encodes CASSQGGGTYEQYF.

This clone was observed a handful of times. The CDR3 region is CASRSNRGNSNQPQHF. DNA for the CDR3: TGTGCCAGCAGGTCAAACAGAGGGAATAGCAATCAGCCCCAGCATTTT. V and J are TRBV6-6 and TRBJ1-5; D unresolved. This CDR3 has 16 amino acids. CDR1 is MNHNY, CDR2 SVGAGI, per germline (reference sequence). V was pared by 6 bases and J by 0 bases, with 15 bases between.

This chain uses TRBV5-1 with TRBJ1-5; D call uncertain. Germline CDR1 reads SGHRS; CDR2 reads YFSETQ. The CDR3 covers 13 residues. V lost 7 bases to trimming and J lost 0 bases, with 8 bases between them. CDR3 sequence reads: CASATNSNQPQHF. The CDR3 bases are TGCGCCAGCGCGACTAATAGCAATCAGCCCCAGCATTTT.

V and J are TRBV5-6 and TRBJ1-6; a possible D gene is TRBD1 (5 bases). This CDR3 has 16 residues. The V end was cut by 0 bases, the J end by 6 bases, with 13 bases between. Looked up from germline, CDR1 is SGHDT and CDR2 is YYEEEE. The DNA for the CDR3 is TGTGCCAGCAGCTTGGAGACAGCCGTGCCTAATTCACCCCTCCACTTT. This sequence encodes CASSLETAVPNSPLHF.

The rearrangement links TRBV7-8 to TRBJ1-1; 7 positions agree with TRBD1. CDR3 length equals 14 residues. Germline V gives CDR1 SGHVS, CDR2 FQNEAQ. The V gene end was trimmed by 5 bases and the J gene end by 4 bases; junction bases not matched to a gene: 7. The CDR3 coding sequence is TGTGCCAGCAGCGCACTCAGGGGGATCACTGAAGCTTTCTTT. This encodes CASSALRGITEAFF.

The V and J genes are TRBV4-3 and TRBJ1-1, with TRBD1 identical over 7 bases. The trim removed 3 bases at V and 5 bases at J, leaving 18 bases unmatched. Germline lookup yields CDR1 LGHNA and CDR2 YSLEER. The CDR3 sequence is 18 residues long. Here the CDR3 reads CASSQGLGTASYKTEAFF. Written as DNA, the CDR3 is TGCGCCAGCAGCCAGGGACTAGGGACAGCCTCTTACAAAACTGAAGCTTTCTTT.

The rearrangement links TRBV7-6 to TRBJ1-1; 8 bases fit TRBD1. Germline V gene lookup returns CDR1 SGHVS and CDR2 FNYEAQ. V dropped 5 bases and J dropped 4; count of bases not matched to a gene: 0. The CDR3 spans 12 residues. Written as DNA, the CDR3 is TGTGCCAGCAGCACAGGGGGCACTGAAGCTTTCTTT. Its protein product is CASSTGGTEAFF.

The genes are TRBV6-5 and TRBJ2-5; 7 bases align to TRBD1. Matching the DNA end better, TRBJ2-7 makes the J call doubtful. Germline V CDR1 and CDR2: MNHEY, SVGAGI. This CDR3 comprises 14 residues. This chain's CDR3 is CASSLQGQTYEQYF. The CDR3 DNA is TGTGCCAGCAGCCTACAGGGGCAGACCTACGAGCAGTACTTC.

The chain carries TRBV9 and TRBJ2-7, with 11 bases matching TRBD2. The CDR3 runs to 15 residues. V lost 3 bases to trimming and J lost 0 bases; unmatched junction nucleotides: 2. Per germline, CDR1 SGDLS and CDR2 YYNGEE. The CDR3 sequence: CASSEGLADSYEQYF. The CDR3 nucleotides read TGTGCCAGCAGCGAGGGACTAGCGGACTCCTACGAGCAGTACTTC.

This chain uses TRBV27 with TRBJ1-2; 10 nucleotides match TRBD1. This CDR3 contains 16 residues. V lost 5 bases and J lost 4; bases outside the gene matches: 10. Germline V CDR1 and CDR2: MNHEY, SMNVEV (reference sequence). The CDR3 is CASSRQGANRAYGYTF. The CDR3 DNA is TGTGCCAGCAGTAGACAGGGGGCGAACCGGGCCTATGGCTACACCTTC.

This sequence joins TRBV5-6 and TRBJ1-1, with a tentative D call TRBD1 (5 bases). V dropped 3 bases and J dropped 7 bases, with 19 bases sitting between them. This CDR3 has 15 residues. The germline CDR1 and CDR2 sequences are SGHDT and YYEEEE. The CDR3: CASSSIAGPTVEAFF. DNA of the CDR3: TGTGCCAGCAGCTCGATTGCGGGACCGACCGTTGAAGCTTTCTTT.

The chain couples TRBV4-3 to TRBJ2-7, with 9 positions matching TRBD2. V trimming: 4 bases; J trimming: 2 bases; junction bases outside the gene matches: 6. Germline CDR1 reads LGHNA; CDR2 reads YSLEER. The CDR3 has 15 amino acids. CDR3 loop: CASSLRLAVTYEQYF. The CDR3 bases are TGCGCCAGCAGCCTCCGACTAGCGGTTACCTACGAGCAGTACTTC.